This T cell receptor beta chain was retrieved from a study of cytomegalovirus exposure and HLA in healthy donors (dated 2017 in TCRdb). Background on the whole study: An earlier analysis of roughly 500 of the donors reported 250 to 350 Gb of sequence data and about 100 million unique TCR beta sequences from about 180 million T cells. Among a few hundred genotyped donors of the cohort, an average of 235,054 unique TCR beta nucleotide sequences were sequenced per donor, approximately 20% of them non-productive. The genetic ancestry cluster associated with self-reported Caucasian donors included around 76% of the 398 genotyped donors. The T cell repertoires of 700 or so subjects were profiled by immunosequencing and related to cytomegalovirus serostatus. To decide whether each TCR beta V gene segment behaved as functional or pseudogenic, an earlier analysis of approximately 600 of the donors relied on high-throughput TCR beta sequencing. HLA typing covered class I and class II loci at four-digit resolution. The aim of the study was to test whether cataloging public T cell receptors could identify signatures of past pathogen exposure. To predict cytomegalovirus infection status, the study brought together high-throughput TCR immunosequencing, statistical association of individual TCRs with disease status, and machine learning. To study patterns of TCR occurrence, a later analysis re-analyzed previously published TCR beta repertoires from 500 to 850 donors and added high-resolution HLA genotyping. Every repertoire in the discovery cohort had been generated on one and the same sequencing platform. A later genetic analysis took genome-wide SNP genotypes for 398 of the 666 donors and used that subset as a discovery cohort. Besides the first cohort of 550 to 750 subjects, a separate validation cohort made up of roughly 130 different subjects was used. Donor age, sex, ethnicity and CMV serostatus were compiled alongside the repertoire data. Around 320 gigabases of sequencing data and tens of millions of unique TCR sequences were included in an early release covering roughly 600 HLA-typed donors. Rather than using new phenotypic data, the later analysis identified candidate immune exposures from TCR beta sequences and from how often those sequences occurred across donors. Typing coverage varied by locus: 629-630 donors for A, B, C, DRB1 and DQB1; approximately 560 for DQA1; approximately 570 for DPA1; around 490 for DPB1. Because of strong linkage in the cohort, roughly 5 DR-DQ haplotypes were treated as single units for association and clustering.

Here V drops 1 base and J drops 5 bases, and the junction holds 6 bases not matched to any gene. Reading from cysteine to phenylalanine, the CDR3 counts 16 amino acids. Of the read, only the CDR3 DNA is kept; its 48 bases are in frame from base 1. The germline V gene (reference sequence) supplies CDR1 LNHDA and CDR2 SQIVND. The cohort consisted of 650 to 850 healthy bone marrow donors. All cohort members were sampled while nominally healthy, although unrecorded immune exposures were likely present. The donor was CMV seronegative and belonged to the group of approximately 320 seronegative cohort members. Each donor provided a peripheral blood sample, and peripheral blood mononuclear cells were used for TCR beta sequencing. The Qiagen DNeasy Blood Extraction Kit was used to extract genomic DNA from the blood cell samples. Overall study outcomes, separate from this receptor: Most CMV-associated TCR beta chains appeared to be HLA-restricted in a later analysis, and the HLA associations seemed to be driven largely by CMV exposure. Broadly in line with IMGT annotations, most TCR beta V segments showed up in productive rearrangements about 87% or about 30% of the time in an earlier analysis of about 500 of the donors. In a later genetic analysis, fewer N-insertions in productive TCRs were reported among donors in an Asian-associated ancestry cluster than the roughly 700-donor mean. CMV serostatus was the only immune exposure information available for the cohort. Most TCR sequences were observed very rarely across donors, whereas some public TCRs were present in many individuals. In a later analysis, several top co-occurrence clusters were reported to appear linked to parvovirus B19, influenza, CMV and Epstein-Barr virus. In a later analysis, HLA-associated TCR beta chains were found to be more clonally expanded and to have lower generation probabilities than equally common non-associated chains. The authors suggested that the approach could potentially be extended to other disease states and immunological phenotypes. Some IMGT-functional V segments, including TRBV6-2 and TRBV6-3, could not be told apart with the 87-base-pair reads, so those segments were excluded. In the study, around 160 TCR beta chains were listed as associated with cytomegalovirus. A further reported finding was that TCR beta sequences accurately predicted the HLA-A and HLA-B alleles for most subjects in the first cohort. When HLA alleles, especially DR and DQ, strongly co-occurred, attributing TCR associations to individual alleles was difficult. At a false discovery rate of 0.05, a later analysis linked 15,000 to 20,000 TCR beta sequences to specific HLA alleles. The earlier analysis of 587 of the donors excluded around 17 rarely observed V segments, including chromosome 9 orphons, because counts were too low. The sequencing pipeline was judged likely to have produced a cluster of highly shared sequence variants as a technical artifact. In a later genetic analysis, a missense DCLRE1C variant was associated with V-gene and J-gene trimming of TCR beta chains, and the association was replicated in an independent cohort. Presence/absence analyses assumed roughly uniform sequencing depth across donors, an assumption that may not hold. In vitro tests confirmed that three of the cytomegalovirus-associated TCR beta chains recognize cytomegalovirus antigens. In both the original and validation cohorts, the classifier was reported to diagnose cytomegalovirus status with high specificity and sensitivity. The cohort was sequenced for TCR beta chains only, and without alpha or paired-chain data the features that could be detected were limited. Because some donors lacked HLA typing at each locus, the association tests relied only on the typed subset. In a later analysis, the rate of TCR association differed among HLA loci, with DRB1 alleles having the most associated TCRs and HLA-C alleles having the fewest. Correlated functional status among segregating V segments might be attributable to linkage disequilibrium, but an unknown experimental factor could not be ruled out.

The library was prepared using the immunoSEQ multiplex PCR assay. A mixture of 60 forward primers for TCR Vbeta segments and 13 reverse primers for TCR Jbeta segments was used in the multiplex PCR. A multiplex PCR assay on genomic DNA amplified the CDR3 region of rearranged TCR beta genes. Amplified TCR beta libraries were sequenced as 87-base-pair reads on the Illumina HiSeq System. The study's processing was this. In a later analysis, tens of millions of unique TCR beta chains were counted across the 650 to 700 repertoires, and roughly 10 million of these chains were shared by at least two donors. Raw reads were error-corrected and collapsed into unique sequences with a nearest-neighbor algorithm that merged closely related sequences to remove PCR and sequencing errors. CDR3 sequences were aligned to IMGT reference sequences to assign V, D and J gene segments. For a sequence to be retained, a match of at least six nucleotides to both a V gene segment and a J gene segment was required. Rearrangements were called productive when the CDR3 lacked stop codons and stayed in frame with V and J; all others were non-productive. CDR3 was defined by IMGT convention, running from the second conserved V-encoded cysteine to the conserved J-encoded phenylalanine. The earlier analysis of some 580 of the donors excluded any sequence lacking an unambiguous match to a single V gene segment. In an earlier analysis of approximately 590 of the donors, V segments were called functional above 56.7% productive rearrangements and were called segregating when the between-donor standard deviation exceeded 5%. A statistical classification framework was built to diagnose cytomegalovirus status from the catalog of TCR beta chain sequences. In a later analysis, TCR nucleotide sequences were compared against IMGT/GENE-DB human TR gene sequences so that V and J genes could be assigned. Using the TCRdist pipeline, a later analysis assigned CDR3 sequences along with most-parsimonious VDJ recombination scenarios. In a later analysis, every TCR beta chain was defined by the combination of its CDR3 amino acid sequence and its V-gene family, and reads without a unique V-gene family were dropped. As a way to deal with suspected cross-contamination and a sequencing artifact, a later analysis dropped 500 to 700 nucleotide sequences that were highly shared and had low generation probability. In a later analysis, a clonal expansion index was calculated for each public chain from normalized within-repertoire ranks of inferred template counts. In a later analysis, generation probabilities were computed using a VDJ recombination model fitted to out-of-frame rearrangements, and the results were checked against IGoR. A later analysis scored TCR-TCR, TCR-HLA and TCR-CMV co-occurrence with hypergeometric tests, applying a repertoire-size bias correction to TCR pairs. To estimate false discovery rates, a later analysis permuted the HLA or CMV assignments 20 times. In a later analysis, co-occurring TCRs were grouped with DBSCAN, and TCRdist sequence similarity was added when clustering was performed within HLA-allele-positive subsets. Repertoires with fewer than 30,000 or more than 120,000 public chains, plus five repertoires with anomalous nucleotide sharing, were excluded from co-occurrence clustering. Here the immuneACCESS table is served through TCRdb, limited to in-frame sequences with V and J called. Missing clones are a known gap in these copies; in checked studies unresolved V genes cover under half, and the rest lacks a known reason. From that table come the V and J calls and clone size; the DNA was used to work out D and trimming. For this sample there are 220,000 or so clones; around 73% appear just once. The ten largest clones take up 3.8% of the sample.

Comments on this clone: No cognate antigen has been identified for it. No clone much larger than this one lies a single base away; base qualities are absent.

The sequence was collected from a male donor in good health and CMV-seronegative. Sequenced material: PBMCs. The chain is made from TRBV19 and TRBJ2-2, with 8 bases aligning to TRBD1. The CDR3 region: CASSIVGTGRTGELFF. The base sequence is TGTGCCAGTAGTATAGTCGGGACAGGCCGAACCGGGGAGCTGTTTTTT.